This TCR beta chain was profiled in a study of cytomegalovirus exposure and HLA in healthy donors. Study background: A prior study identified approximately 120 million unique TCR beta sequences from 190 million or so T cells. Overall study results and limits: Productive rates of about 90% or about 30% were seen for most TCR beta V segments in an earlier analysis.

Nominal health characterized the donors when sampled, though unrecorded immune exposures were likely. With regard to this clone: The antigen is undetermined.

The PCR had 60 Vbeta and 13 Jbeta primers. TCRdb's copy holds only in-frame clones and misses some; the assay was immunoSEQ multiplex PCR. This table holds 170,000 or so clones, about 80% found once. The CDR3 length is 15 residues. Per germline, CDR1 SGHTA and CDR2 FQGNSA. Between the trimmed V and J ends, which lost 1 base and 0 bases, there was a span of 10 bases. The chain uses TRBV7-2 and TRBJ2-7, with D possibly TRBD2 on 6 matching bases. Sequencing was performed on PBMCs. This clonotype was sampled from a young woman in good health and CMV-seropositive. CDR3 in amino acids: CASSLGGATSYEQYF. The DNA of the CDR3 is TGTGCCAGCAGCTTAGGCGGGGCCACCTCCTACGAGCAGTACTTC.